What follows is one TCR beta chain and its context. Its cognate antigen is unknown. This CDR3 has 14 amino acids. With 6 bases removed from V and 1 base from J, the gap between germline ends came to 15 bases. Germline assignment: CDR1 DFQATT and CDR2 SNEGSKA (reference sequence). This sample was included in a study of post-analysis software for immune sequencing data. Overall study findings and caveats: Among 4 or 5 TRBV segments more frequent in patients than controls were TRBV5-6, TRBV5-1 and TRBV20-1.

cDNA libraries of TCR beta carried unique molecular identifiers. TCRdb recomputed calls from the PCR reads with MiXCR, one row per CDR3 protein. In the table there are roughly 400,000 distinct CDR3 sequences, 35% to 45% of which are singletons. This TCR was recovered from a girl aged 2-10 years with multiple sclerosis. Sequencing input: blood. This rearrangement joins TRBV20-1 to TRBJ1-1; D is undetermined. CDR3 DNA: TGCAGTGCAGCCCGGGGTGGAAGGAACACTGAAGCTTTCTTT. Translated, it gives CSAARGGRNTEAFF.